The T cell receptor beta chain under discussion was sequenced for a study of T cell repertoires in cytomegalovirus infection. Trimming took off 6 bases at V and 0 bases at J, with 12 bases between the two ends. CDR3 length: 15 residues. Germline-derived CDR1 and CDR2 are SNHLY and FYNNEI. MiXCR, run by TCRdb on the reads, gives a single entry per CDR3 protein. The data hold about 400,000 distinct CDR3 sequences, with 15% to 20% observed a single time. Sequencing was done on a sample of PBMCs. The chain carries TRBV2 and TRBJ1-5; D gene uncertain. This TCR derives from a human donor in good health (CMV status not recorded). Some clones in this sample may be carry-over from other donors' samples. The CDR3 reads CASSQEGYSNQPQHF. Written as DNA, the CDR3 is TGTGCCAGCAGCCAAGAGGGATATAGCAATCAGCCCCAGCATTTT.